This T cell receptor beta chain was recorded in a study of cytomegalovirus exposure and HLA in healthy donors. Points from the study as a whole: Most CMV-associated TCR beta chains appeared HLA-restricted in a later analysis. What TCR beta sequences reportedly achieved was accurate prediction of HLA-A and HLA-B alleles in most subjects.

Whereas donors were nominally healthy upon sampling, unrecorded immune exposures were probable. PCR primers comprised 60 Vbeta and 13 Jbeta primers. Sequencing used immunoSEQ multiplex PCR; TCRdb keeps in-frame clones, though not all of them. The sample includes around 120,000 clones, roughly 82% of them seen just once. Trimming cost V 2 bases and J 6 bases; bases outside gene matches: 2. The V gene's germline CDR1 is SGHTA and CDR2 FQGTGA. The CDR3 extends over 13 amino acids. Comment on this clone: Its cognate antigen is unknown.

Sequencing used PBMCs. The sequence derives from a male donor in good health and CMV-seropositive. V is TRBV7-3 and J is TRBJ1-2; 8 positions match TRBD1. CDR3: CASSLPGGDGYTF. Written as DNA, the CDR3 is TGTGCCAGCAGCTTACCAGGGGGCGATGGCTACACCTTC.